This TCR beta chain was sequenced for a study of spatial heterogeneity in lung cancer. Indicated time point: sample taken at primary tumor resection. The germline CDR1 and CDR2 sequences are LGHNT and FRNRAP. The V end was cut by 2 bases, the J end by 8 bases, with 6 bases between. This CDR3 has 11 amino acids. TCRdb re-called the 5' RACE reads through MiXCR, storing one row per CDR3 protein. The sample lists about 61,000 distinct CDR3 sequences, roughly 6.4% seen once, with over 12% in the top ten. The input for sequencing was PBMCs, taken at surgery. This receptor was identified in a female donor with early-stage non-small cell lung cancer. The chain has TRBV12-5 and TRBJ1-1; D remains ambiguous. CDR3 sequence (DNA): TGTGCTAGTGGTTTGAGCCGCGAAGCTTTCTTT. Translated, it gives CASGLSREAFF.